One and the same sample provided the 10 T cell receptor beta chains below, sequenced in a study of blood T cell repertoires in COVID-19. Profiling relied on immunoSEQ multiplex PCR, and the TCRdb table lists in-frame clones only, not all of them. This table has 85,000 to 120,000 clones, about 72% appearing once. Material for sequencing was peripheral blood. These receptors came from a man in his sixties with active or convalescent COVID-19.

This clone occurred once. The rearrangement joins TRBV5-1 to TRBJ1-2; TRBD1 is a possible D gene (5 bases). Between the trimmed V and J ends, which lost 0 bases and 4 bases, there was a span of 13 bases. Germline values: CDR1 SGHRS, CDR2 YFSETQ. This CDR3 spans 15 amino acids. This chain's CDR3 is CASSLAAGWRYGYTF. As DNA, the CDR3 is TGCGCCAGCAGCTTGGCGGCAGGGTGGCGCTATGGCTACACCTTC.

This clone was seen more than once but under ten times. The chain carries TRBV6-5 and TRBJ2-7, with 10 bases that match TRBD1. This CDR3 has 12 residues. Trimming at V came to 5 bases and at J to 12 bases, leaving 7 bases not matched to a gene. Looked up from germline, CDR1 is MNHEY and CDR2 is SVGAGI. The CDR3 region has the DNA TGTGCCAGCAGTCCAGGACAGGGGGTCACGTACTTC. It translates to CASSPGQGVTYF.

The chain joins TRBV5-1 to TRBJ2-1; 8 nucleotides match TRBD2. After removal of 2 bases from V and 5 bases from J, the junction contained 6 bases not matched to a gene. Germline CDR1 SGHRS, CDR2 YFSETQ. The CDR3 has 15 amino acids. The CDR3 DNA reads as TGCGCCAGCAGCTTAAGCGGGAGCGCCCACAATGAGCAGTTCTTC. This codes for CASSLSGSAHNEQFF.

The J gene is TRBJ1-1, the V gene TRBV27; perhaps TRBD1 as D (5 bases). The CDR3 totals 14 residues. V lost 5 bases, J lost 4 bases, and 14 bases lay in between. The germline CDR1 and CDR2 sequences are MNHEY and SMNVEV (reference sequence). The CDR3 region is CASSKKGPGTEAFF. The CDR3 DNA reads as TGTGCCAGCAGTAAAAAGGGGCCCGGCACTGAAGCTTTCTTT.

The rearrangement uses TRBV5-1 and TRBJ2-3, with D perhaps matching TRBD1 (5 bases). CDR1 and CDR2 (germline): SGHRS, YFSETQ. The CDR3 is 14 residues long. V was shortened by 0 bases and J by 4 bases, with 9 bases between the two germline ends. CDR3 nucleotides: TGCGCCAGCAGCTTGGCTTTAGGGGCAGATACGCAGTATTTT. Translation: CASSLALGADTQYF.

The gene calls are TRBV6-6 and TRBJ2-1; TRBD2 matches at 8 bases. The CDR3 totals 15 residues. The V gene's germline CDR1 is MNHNY and CDR2 SVGAGI (reference sequence). Losses at the gene ends were 2 bases for V and 3 bases for J; bases not matched to a gene: 3. CDR3: CASSYVRGDYNEQFF. CDR3 nucleotide sequence: TGTGCCAGCAGTTACGTGCGGGGGGACTACAATGAGCAGTTCTTC.

This clone was seen a handful of times. The chain links TRBV27 to TRBJ1-2, with TRBD1 as a possible D gene (5 bases). Trimming took 9 bases from V and 6 from J, leaving 11 bases between them. The CDR3 spans 11 residues. The germline V gene has CDR1 MNHEY and CDR2 SMNVEV (reference sequence). CDR3 in DNA: TGTGCCAGAAGGGGAGGGAATGGCTACACCTTC. It is translated as CARRGGNGYTF.

The chain uses TRBV4-1 and TRBJ2-2, with D tentatively TRBD1 (5 bases). The CDR3 sequence is 16 residues long. V lost 4 bases and J 1 base, leaving 13 bases between the germline ends. Looked up from germline, CDR1 is MGHRA and CDR2 is YSYEKL. CDR3 region: CASSPKRGQNTGELFF. The CDR3 nucleotides are TGCGCCAGCAGCCCAAAAAGAGGACAGAACACCGGGGAGCTGTTTTTT.

V gene TRBV5-1 combines with J gene TRBJ2-3, with D maybe TRBD2 (5 bases). This CDR3 spans 11 amino acids. CDR1 and CDR2 (germline): SGHRS, YFSETQ. Deletions cut 4 bases from V and 9 bases from J, with 9 bases between. CDR3 in DNA: TGCGCCAGCAGCGTGGAGGAGACGCAGTATTTT. This gives the protein CASSVEETQYF. The full variable domain, with the rest looked up from reference TRBV5-1 and TRBJ2-3, is KAGVTQTPRYLIKTRGQQVTLSCSPISGHRSVSWYQQTPGQGLQFLFEYFSETQRNKGNFPGRFSGRQFSNSRSEMNVSTLELGDSALYLCASSVEETQYFGPGTRLTVL.

The chain links TRBV9 to TRBJ1-2; D is perhaps TRBD1 (6 bases). CDR1 is SGDLS and CDR2 is YYNGEE in the germline V gene. This CDR3 spans 15 amino acids. Trimming shortened V by 3 bases and J by 2 bases, and 14 bases separated the two germline ends. CDR3 bases: TGTGCCAGCAGCGCGGGACACACGGGGAACTATGGCTACACCTTC. It specifies CASSAGHTGNYGYTF.